This TCR beta chain stems from a study of identical twins. The study's findings and limits: Twin sharing of out-of-frame TCR alpha was underestimated by models in monozygotic pairs.

In TCRdb, the 5' RACE reads were re-called with MiXCR into one record per CDR3 protein. This sample has hundreds of thousands of distinct CDR3 sequences; roughly 18% occur once, and the top ten carry about 12%. This clonotype was counted many times. Its antigen is still unknown. This CDR3 comprises 12 residues. Trimming took off 0 bases at V and 5 bases at J, with 4 bases between the two ends. Another study also made use of these data, one on T cells expressing NK-cell markers.

The sequenced sample consisted of PBMCs. The chain is built from TRBV12-3 or TRBV12-4 and TRBJ1-1, with unresolved D. The sequence came from a woman under 30 in good health. The CDR3 here is CASSLAVTEAFF. CDR3 bases: TGTGCCAGCAGTTTAGCGGTAACTGAAGCTTTCTTT.